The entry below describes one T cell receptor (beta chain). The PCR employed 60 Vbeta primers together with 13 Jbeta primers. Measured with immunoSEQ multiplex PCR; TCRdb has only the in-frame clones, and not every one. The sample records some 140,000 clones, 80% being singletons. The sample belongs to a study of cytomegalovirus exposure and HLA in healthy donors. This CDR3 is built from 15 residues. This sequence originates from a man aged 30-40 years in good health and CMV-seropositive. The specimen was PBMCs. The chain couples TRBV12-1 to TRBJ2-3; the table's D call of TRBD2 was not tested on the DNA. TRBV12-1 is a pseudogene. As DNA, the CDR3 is TGTGCCAGCAGCGTCGGACTAGCGGGCACAGATACGCAGTATTTT. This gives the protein CASSVGLAGTDTQYF.